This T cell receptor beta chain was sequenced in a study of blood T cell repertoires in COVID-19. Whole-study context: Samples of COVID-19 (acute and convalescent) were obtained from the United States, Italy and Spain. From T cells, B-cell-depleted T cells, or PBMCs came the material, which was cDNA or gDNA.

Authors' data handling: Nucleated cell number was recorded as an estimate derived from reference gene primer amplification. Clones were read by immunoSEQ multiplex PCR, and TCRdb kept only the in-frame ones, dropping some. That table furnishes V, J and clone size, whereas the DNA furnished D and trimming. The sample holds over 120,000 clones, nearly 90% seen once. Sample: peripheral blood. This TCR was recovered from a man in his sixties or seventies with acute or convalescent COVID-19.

CDR3 coding DNA: TGTGCCAGTAGGGGAGTGTCGATGGGGGCCAACGTCCTGACTTTC. Amino acid sequence: CASRGVSMGANVLTF. The chain joins TRBV19 to TRBJ2-6; tentatively, D is TRBD2 (5 bases). The CDR3 has 15 residues. V was shortened by 6 bases and J by 4 bases, with 13 bases between the two germline ends. Germline CDR1 LNHDA, CDR2 SQIVND (reference sequence).